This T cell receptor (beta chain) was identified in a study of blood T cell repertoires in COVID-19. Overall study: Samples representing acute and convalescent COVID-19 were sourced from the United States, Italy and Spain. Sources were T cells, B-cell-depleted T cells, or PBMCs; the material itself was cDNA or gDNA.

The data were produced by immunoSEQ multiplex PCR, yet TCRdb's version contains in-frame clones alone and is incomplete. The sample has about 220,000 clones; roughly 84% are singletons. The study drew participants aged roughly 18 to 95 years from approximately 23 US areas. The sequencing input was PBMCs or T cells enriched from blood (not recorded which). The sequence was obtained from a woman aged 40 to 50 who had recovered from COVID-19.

For the CDR3, the DNA is TGTGCCAGCAGTTACTCAGAAGGGGGCAATCAGCCCCAGCATTTT. Its translation is CASSYSEGGNQPQHF. This chain connects TRBV6-5 to TRBJ1-5; TRBD1 might be the D (5 bases). V was cut by 0 bases and J by 2 bases, with 8 bases left in between. The CDR3 length is 15 residues. CDR1 is MNHEY, CDR2 SVGAGI, per germline.